This record covers a single T cell receptor beta chain. Its binding antigen is unknown. Qualities for individual bases were not recorded, and no much larger clone is one base off. Peripheral blood CD8+ and CD4+ T cells from healthy donors, Susac syndrome patients and multiple sclerosis patients were profiled using high-throughput TCR beta sequencing. The multiple sclerosis controls were treatment-naive patients whose relapsing-remitting disease, either stable or active, fulfilled the revised McDonald criteria. CD8+ TEMRA cells were enriched by FACS, while bulk CD8+ and CD4+ T cells were purified by magnetic negative isolation. Blood was collected in EDTA tubes and processed within 24 hours, with PBMCs isolated through density gradient centrifugation. PBMCs destined for TCR sequencing were cryopreserved in liquid nitrogen and later thawed in a 37 °C water bath. A purity of at least 90% was achieved for sorted or isolated CD4+, CD8+ and CD8+ TEMRA cells.

RNA was extracted with the RNeasy kit and roughly 0.45 to 1 ug was reverse transcribed using random hexamers. The immunoSEQ multiplex PCR assay, which covers 54 Vbeta and 13 Jbeta segments, was used to amplify TCR beta CDR3 regions. To correct PCR amplification bias, a synthetic template baseline was used for both primer optimization and computational correction. Turning to the authors' computational methods: Only productive sequences were kept, with reads annotated to V, D and J genes according to IMGT and analyzed in immunoSEQ Analyzer. To calculate clonality, Shannon entropy was normalized by log2 of the number of productive unique sequences and then subtracted from one. For each patient and control, public and private clones were evaluated among the 100 most prevalent clones. Clones were defined as Susac-specific when absent from the healthy and MS cohorts, from roughly 1,100 published viral clones and from other ImmuneACCESS disease sequences. Using fastp at Q25 and MiXCR, TCRdb reprocessed the public reads and kept productive beta chains. Rows are unified per CDR3 protein, each entry keeping the most common DNA and genes. The V and J calls reflect TCRdb's pipeline rather than the authors' work. Within this sample are 200,000 to 250,000 distinct CDR3 sequences, with about 95% of them counted one time only. About 0.088% of the sample is in the top ten clones.

This sample was included in a study of CD8 T cells in Susac syndrome (dated 2019 in TCRdb). About the investigation overall: Repertoire sequencing was used to test whether CD8+ T cell activation and differentiation in Susac syndrome was antigen driven. General study outcomes and caveats: The number of individuals in the TCR sequencing and HLA analysis was acknowledged as relatively small.

CDR1 and CDR2 (SQVTM, ANQGSEA) derive from the germline V gene. From the cysteine through the phenylalanine, the CDR3 covers 17 amino acids. The retained sequence is limited to the CDR3, 51 bases, with the frame set at the first base. The V end gives up 4 bases and the J end 0 bases, leaving 14 bases in the junction not matched to a gene. The material sequenced was CD4+ T cells from PBMCs. This sequence was found in a human donor with multiple sclerosis. The chain was built from TRBV29-1 and TRBJ1-1, with TRBD1 identical over 7 junction bases. The nucleotide sequence reads as follows: TGCAGCGTTGTCGAGGGACAGACTACTTTTGTGAACACTGAAGCTTTCTTT. This sequence encodes CSVVEGQTTFVNTEAFF.